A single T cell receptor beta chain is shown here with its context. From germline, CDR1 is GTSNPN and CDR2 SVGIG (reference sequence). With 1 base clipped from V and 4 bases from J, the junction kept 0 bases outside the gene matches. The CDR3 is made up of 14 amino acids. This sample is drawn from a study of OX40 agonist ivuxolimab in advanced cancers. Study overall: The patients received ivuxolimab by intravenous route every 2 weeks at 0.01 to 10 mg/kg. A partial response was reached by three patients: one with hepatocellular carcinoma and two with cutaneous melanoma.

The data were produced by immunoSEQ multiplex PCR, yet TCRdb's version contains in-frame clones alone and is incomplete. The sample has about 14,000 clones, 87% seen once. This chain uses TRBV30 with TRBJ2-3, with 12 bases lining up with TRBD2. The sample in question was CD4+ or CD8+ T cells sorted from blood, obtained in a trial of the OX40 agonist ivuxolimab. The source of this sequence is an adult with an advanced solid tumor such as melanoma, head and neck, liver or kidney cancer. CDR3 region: CAWSGLAGADTQYF. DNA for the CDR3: TGTGCCTGGAGTGGACTAGCGGGAGCAGATACGCAGTATTTT.